This is a list of T cell receptor beta chains from one sample in a study of T cells after yellow fever vaccination. MiXCR, applied by TCRdb to the 5' RACE reads, yields one record per CDR3 protein. This table holds about 120,000 distinct CDR3 sequences, 13% to 15% found once. Sequenced material: CD8+ T cells sorted from PBMCs, taken 5 days after the yellow fever booster vaccination. These TCRs come from a man younger than 30 who received the YFV17D yellow fever vaccine. Each CDR3 is given with its conserved first and last residue. The D gene is left open where the match is weak. Rows give clone size only sometimes, using once, few, many, or a class for an expanded clone.

abundance	j_gene	v_gene	d_gene	CDR3aa	CDR3nt
many	TRBJ2-7	TRBV5-6	TRBD1	CASTLGQGLSYSSYEQYF	TGTGCCAGCACCTTAGGACAGGGGCTCTCCTATAGCTCCTACGAGCAGTACTTC
few	TRBJ2-1	TRBV25-1	NA	CASSEVTASDEQFF	TGTGCCAGCAGTGAAGTCACGGCTAGCGATGAGCAGTTCTTC
few	TRBJ1-2	TRBV7-4	NA	CASSSRDGYTF	TGTGCCAGCAGCTCGCGGGATGGCTACACCTTC
many	TRBJ2-1	TRBV2	NA	CASSDIAVELNEQFF	TGTGCCAGCAGTGACATAGCGGTCGAGTTGAATGAGCAGTTCTTC
few	TRBJ2-5	TRBV5-1	NA	CASSLQLGQETQYF	TGCGCCAGCAGTCTCCAATTGGGACAAGAGACCCAGTACTTC
few	TRBJ2-3	TRBV11-2	NA	CASSLVPLKTDTQYF	TGTGCCAGCAGCTTAGTCCCTTTGAAGACAGATACGCAGTATTTT
NA	TRBJ1-6	TRBV10-2	TRBD1	CASSETKPDRATSSYNSPLHF	TGCGCCAGCAGTGAAACGAAGCCGGACAGGGCCACGAGCTCCTATAATTCACCCCTCCACTTT
NA	TRBJ1-1	TRBV10-3	NA	CAISESLPAEAFF	TGTGCCATCAGTGAATCCCTACCAGCGGAAGCTTTCTTT
NA	TRBJ2-7	TRBV5-1	NA	CASSSTPSYEQYF	TGCGCCAGCAGCTCGACCCCTTCCTACGAGCAGTACTTC
NA	TRBJ2-3	TRBV7-6	NA	CASSLGRVWRADTQYF	TGTGCCAGCAGCTTAGGAAGGGTATGGAGGGCAGATACGCAGTATTTT
NA	TRBJ2-5	TRBV7-2	NA	CASSPEGLLSWGRNSETQYF	TGTGCCAGCAGCCCAGAGGGTCTCCTAAGCTGGGGAAGAAATTCGGAGACCCAGTACTTC
NA	TRBJ2-5	TRBV7-6	NA	CASSPWELGRGEETQYF	TGTGCCAGCAGCCCCTGGGAGTTGGGCAGGGGAGAAGAGACCCAGTACTTC
few	TRBJ1-2	TRBV4-3	NA	CASSQDSSTYYGYTF	TGCGCCAGCAGCCAAGACAGTTCCACCTACTATGGCTACACCTTC
NA	TRBJ1-5	TRBV6-2/TRBV6-3	TRBD1	CASSPQGAVSNQPQHF	TGTGCCAGCAGTCCGCAGGGGGCGGTTAGCAATCAGCCCCAGCATTTT
NA	TRBJ1-1	TRBV6-1	TRBD1	CASHGTGVGPEAFF	TGTGCCAGCCACGGGACAGGGGTAGGTCCTGAAGCTTTCTTT
NA	TRBJ2-1	TRBV6-5	TRBD2	CASSPAGAYNEQFF	TGTGCCAGCAGCCCGGCGGGGGCCTACAATGAGCAGTTCTTC
NA	TRBJ1-6	TRBV6-1	NA	CASSEVRVSYNSPLHF	TGTGCCAGCAGTGAAGTGAGGGTCTCCTATAATTCACCCCTCCACTTT
few	TRBJ2-1	TRBV7-6	TRBD2	CASSSLAGGRDNEQFF	TGTGCCAGCAGCTCCCTAGCGGGGGGCCGGGACAATGAGCAGTTCTTC
few	TRBJ2-1	TRBV7-9	TRBD2	CASSFGTSGDNEQFF	TGTGCCAGCAGCTTCGGGACTAGCGGAGACAATGAGCAGTTCTTC
NA	TRBJ2-1	TRBV12-3/TRBV12-4	NA	CASSLVTPNEQFF	TGTGCCAGCAGTTTGGTCACACCCAATGAGCAGTTCTTC
NA	TRBJ2-1	TRBV6-2/TRBV6-3	NA	CASSYPRNRGGSNEQFF	TGTGCCAGCAGTTACCCGAGAAACAGGGGAGGTTCGAATGAGCAGTTCTTC
few	TRBJ2-5	TRBV6-4	TRBD2	CASSATTSGVETQYF	TGTGCCAGCAGCGCTACGACTAGCGGGGTGGAGACCCAGTACTTC
NA	TRBJ2-3	TRBV6-2/TRBV6-3	TRBD1	CASSSAQGAADTQYF	TGTGCCAGCAGTTCCGCTCAGGGGGCGGCAGATACGCAGTATTTT
once	TRBJ1-4	TRBV28	NA	CASSFGVKAKLFF	TGTGCCAGCAGTTTTGGAGTTAAAGCAAAACTGTTTTTT
few	TRBJ2-1	TRBV4-3	TRBD2	CASSQDGGSGRNNEQFF	TGCGCCAGCAGCCAAGATGGGGGTAGCGGGAGAAACAATGAGCAGTTCTTC
NA	TRBJ2-3	TRBV5-1	NA	CASSFSGFRTDTQYF	TGCGCCAGCAGCTTCTCAGGTTTCCGCACAGATACGCAGTATTTT
NA	TRBJ1-1	TRBV6-2/TRBV6-3	NA	CASSYSSVGVETEAFF	TGTGCCAGCAGTTACTCGAGTGTAGGAGTGGAGACTGAAGCTTTCTTT
NA	TRBJ1-4	TRBV4-1	NA	CASSPEDGRGEKLFF	TGCGCCAGCAGCCCCGAGGACGGTCGGGGGGAAAAACTGTTTTTT
NA	TRBJ2-1	TRBV4-1	NA	CASSLIPPRSNEQFF	TGCGCCAGCAGCCTCATCCCCCCCCGGAGCAATGAGCAGTTCTTC